This is a list of T cell receptor beta chains from one sample in a study of shared clonotypes between healthy human individuals. Clones were sequenced by immunoSEQ multiplex PCR, and TCRdb holds only the in-frame ones, with some missing. This sample yields around 2,000,000 clones, of which more than 85% are seen a single time; about 1.5% belongs to the top ten. Material: naive CD8+ T cells from PBMCs. The receptors here all came from a man between 18 and 35 years old in good health. Some clones in this sample may be carry-over from other donors' samples. Both conserved end residues are part of each CDR3. Clone size is shown for a subset of rows, as once, few, many or a class of expanded clone.

cdr3_aa j_call v_call cdr3_length clone_size
CASRRGTEAFF TRBJ1-1 TRBV25-1 11 -
CASSPLDLIPEAFF TRBJ1-1 TRBV6-5 14 -
CASSLEGGNEQFF TRBJ2-1 TRBV5-1 13 -
CASSLGKAGLYGYTF TRBJ1-2 TRBV5-4 15 -
CASSFSSGSRYEQYF TRBJ2-7 TRBV5-8 15 -
CSAGTLSETQYF TRBJ2-5 TRBV29-1 12 -
CAISDSTGELFF TRBJ2-2 TRBV10-3 12 -
CASSEDRNYGYTF TRBJ1-2 TRBV10-1 13 -
CASSFQTGGFYEQYF TRBJ2-7 TRBV7-9 15 -
CASSQPQGLAGVRSYNEQFF TRBJ2-1 TRBV4-2 20 -
CATATSSSYNEQFF TRBJ2-1 TRBV25-1 14 -
CASSGRDEGITDTQYF TRBJ2-3 TRBV5-6 16 once
CASSPWTGVRETQYF TRBJ2-5 TRBV4-1 15 -
CASSSTGTSDQETQYF TRBJ2-5 TRBV5-6 16 -
CASSLVIRFTSANDEQYF TRBJ2-7 TRBV11-2 18 -
CASSPSGDEQYF TRBJ2-7 TRBV7-2 12 -
CASLETGAYEQYF TRBJ2-7 TRBV7-9 13 -
CATKVDRGLTGPEAFF TRBJ1-1 TRBV15 16 -
CRVVEAFF TRBJ1-1 TRBV5-8 8 -
CASIKETSGRLSYEQYF TRBJ2-7 TRBV28 17 -
CASSLTPGSAFQYGYTF TRBJ1-2 TRBV7-3 17 -
CATRQDREFGELFF TRBJ2-2 TRBV15 14 -
CASSLYLANEQFF TRBJ2-1 TRBV7-9 13 -
CASSPTATGNFQETQYF TRBJ2-5 TRBV28 17 -
CASSLPRETGETQYF TRBJ2-5 TRBV28 15 -
CASSLRDEKLFF TRBJ1-4 TRBV7-9 12 -
CASSPGTGSYEQYF TRBJ2-7 TRBV9 14 -
CSVAEVGTGGNSPLHF TRBJ1-6 TRBV29-1 16 -
CASSDRDVDEQYF TRBJ2-7 TRBV6-1 13 -
CASSMRLAADTQYF TRBJ2-3 TRBV19 14 -
CASIDGPGRNQPQHF TRBJ1-5 TRBV19 15 -
CASSPEGLEETQYF TRBJ2-5 TRBV18 14 -
CASSLGGLYEQYF TRBJ2-7 TRBV11-2 13 -
CASSLSGGSTYEQYF TRBJ2-7 TRBV7-6 15 -
CASSVAPAAGGGYTF TRBJ1-2 TRBV9 15 few
CASSIGRTGSYGYTF TRBJ1-2 TRBV19 15 once
CASSFPRVIRAPSDYGYTF TRBJ1-2 TRBV28 19 -
CASSRNSVVSETQYF TRBJ2-5 TRBV5-1 15 -
CASSTQGQGYGYTF TRBJ1-2 TRBV5-5 14 -
CASSLSGNQPQHF TRBJ1-5 TRBV27 13 -
CSVSGNEQYF TRBJ2-7 TRBV29-1 10 -
CASSPGGGSGRHTQYF TRBJ2-3 TRBV11-3 16 -
CASSLVRDTLQETQYF TRBJ2-5 TRBV5-1 16 once
CASSPSGINEQFF TRBJ2-1 TRBV6-5 13 -
CASSVAAGGETQYF TRBJ2-5 TRBV9 14 -
CASSPRTSGAVKNIQYF TRBJ2-4 TRBV7-9 17 -
CASSIDRWTSMVGYTF TRBJ1-2 TRBV19 16 -
CASSSTSGPNNEQFF TRBJ2-1 TRBV5-4 15 -